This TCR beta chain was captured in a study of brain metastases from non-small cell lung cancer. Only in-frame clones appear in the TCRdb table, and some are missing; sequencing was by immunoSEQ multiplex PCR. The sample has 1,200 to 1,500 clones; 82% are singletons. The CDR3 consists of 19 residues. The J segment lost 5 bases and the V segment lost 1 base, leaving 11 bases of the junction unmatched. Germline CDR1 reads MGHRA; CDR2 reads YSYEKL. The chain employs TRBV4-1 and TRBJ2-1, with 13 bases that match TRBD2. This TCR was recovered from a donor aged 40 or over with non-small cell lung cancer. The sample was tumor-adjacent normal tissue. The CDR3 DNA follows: TGCGCCAGCAGCCAAGTAGCAGGGTTCGGGACTAGCGGGGACAATGAGCAGTTCTTC. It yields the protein CASSQVAGFGTSGDNEQFF.